The subject of this entry is one T cell receptor beta chain. This specimen comes from a study of cytomegalovirus exposure and HLA in healthy donors. Some clones are missing from TCRdb's copy, which holds only in-frame ones; the method was immunoSEQ multiplex PCR. The table has about 90,000 clones, roughly 80% seen once; the top ten hold roughly an eighth. The germline V gene has CDR1 KGHSH and CDR2 LQKENI. The CDR3 covers 19 residues. Trimming took off 0 bases at V and 0 bases at J, with 20 bases between the two ends. This chain uses TRBV18 with TRBJ1-1; TRBD1 is a possible D gene (5 bases). Sequencing input: PBMCs. The receptor was derived from a woman younger than 35 in good health and CMV-seropositive. CDR3 DNA sequence: TGTGCCAGCTCACCACCGGGGGGGGTCTACAGAGCTTTGAACACTGAAGCTTTCTTT. This gives the protein CASSPPGGVYRALNTEAFF.